One and the same sample provided the 24 T cell receptor beta chains below, sequenced in a study of cytomegalovirus exposure and HLA in healthy donors. Primers for the PCR totalled 60 Vbeta and 13 Jbeta. Produced via immunoSEQ multiplex PCR; TCRdb's table is partial and in-frame only. The table includes 130,000 to 150,000 clones, around three quarters detected once. Sequenced material: PBMCs. The source is a woman between 18 and 30 years old in good health and CMV-seropositive.

The V and J genes are TRBV28 and TRBJ1-5; possible D gene TRBD1, 6 bases. This CDR3 region has 17 residues. V lost 5 bases and J lost 0, with 17 bases in between. CDR1 and CDR2 (germline): MDHEN, SYDVKM. Written as DNA, the CDR3 is TGTGCCAGCAGTCCAAGACAGGATCTTCTTAGCAATCAGCCCCAGCATTTT. Protein sequence: CASSPRQDLLSNQPQHF.

This clone was seen a single time. V gene TRBV7-9 combines with J gene TRBJ1-6; TRBD1 is a possible D gene (5 bases). CDR3 length: 16 residues. Germline V lookup: CDR1 SEHNR, CDR2 FQNEAQ (reference sequence). V dropped 0 bases and J dropped 5 bases, with 11 bases sitting between them. The CDR3, as DNA: TGTGCCAGCAGCTTAGCGGCAGGGACTAATAATTCACCCCTCCACTTT. Translation gives CASSLAAGTNNSPLHF.

The chain combines TRBV7-2 with TRBJ1-6, with D perhaps TRBD1 (5 bases). Germline V gives CDR1 SGHTA, CDR2 FQGNSA. V dropped 3 bases and J dropped 7 bases, with 13 bases sitting between them. This CDR3 is built from 15 residues. This CDR3 reads CASSFKIRVNSPLHF. As DNA, the CDR3 is TGTGCCAGCAGCTTTAAAATCAGGGTAAATTCACCCCTCCACTTT.

This sequence joins TRBV7-9 and TRBJ2-7; 8 bases are shared with TRBD1. V was clipped by 4 bases and J by 4 bases; unmatched bases: 6. CDR3 size: 14 residues. CDR1 and CDR2 from the germline V gene are SEHNR and FQNEAQ (reference sequence). In DNA, the CDR3 is TGTGCCAGCAGCTCAGGACAGGGTACGTACGAGCAGTACTTC. Translating gives CASSSGQGTYEQYF.

This clone occurred once. The chain employs TRBV15 and TRBJ1-4; 7 bases agree with TRBD1. From germline, CDR1 is LNHNV and CDR2 YYDKDF (reference sequence). This CDR3 has 18 amino acids. The J segment lost 1 base and the V segment lost 4 bases, leaving 12 bases of the junction unmatched. The CDR3 sequence is CATSTPHGQGVTNEKLFF. DNA for the CDR3: TGTGCCACCAGCACCCCACACGGGCAGGGGGTAACTAATGAAAAACTGTTTTTT.

This chain joins TRBV6-6 and TRBJ2-1; 7 positions agree with TRBD2. The CDR3 has 13 amino acids. Trimming cost V 2 bases and J 10 bases; bases outside gene matches: 5. In germline, CDR1 is MNHNY, CDR2 SVGAGI (reference sequence). The CDR3 DNA reads as TGTGCCAGCAGTTACCGGGAGGCTTCCGAGCAGTTCTTC. Its translation is CASSYREASEQFF.

The chain combines TRBV20-1 with TRBJ2-5; the D is unclear. Looked up from germline, CDR1 is DFQATT and CDR2 is SNEGSKA (reference sequence). The V end lost 1 base, the J end lost 4 bases, and 4 bases lay between the germline ends. CDR3 length: 11 amino acids. The DNA of the CDR3 is TGCAGTGCTAGAGCTCTAGAGACCCAGTACTTC. The encoded protein is CSARALETQYF.

J is TRBJ1-5 and V is TRBV21-1; TRBD1, the D gene given by the table, was not confirmed from the DNA. TRBV21-1 is a pseudogene locus. CDR3 length equals 16 residues. CDR3 DNA sequence: TGTGCCAGCAGCCATTGGGGGCAACATAGCAATCAGCCCCAGCATTTT. This encodes CASSHWGQHSNQPQHF.

Worth noting for this clone: This CDR3 is also generated by other DNA sequences in the sample. The chain employs TRBV6-5 and TRBJ1-5, with TRBD1 matching over 7 bases. The CDR3 consists of 14 residues. CDR1 and CDR2 (germline): MNHEY, SVGAGI. V trimming: 6 bases; J trimming: 0 bases; junction bases outside the gene matches: 2. The CDR3 loop is CASSRDSSNQPQHF. The CDR3 region has the DNA TGTGCCAGCAGCAGGGACAGTAGCAATCAGCCCCAGCATTTT.

This chain links TRBV27 with TRBJ1-3; 7 nucleotides agree with TRBD1. Germline V CDR1 and CDR2: MNHEY, SMNVEV (reference sequence). The CDR3 runs to 13 residues. Losses at the gene ends were 7 bases for V and 8 bases for J; bases not matched to a gene: 8. The CDR3 DNA is TGTGCCAGCATCACACAGGGGAGGCACACCATATATTTT. Protein sequence: CASITQGRHTIYF.

The sample holds a few counts of this clone. V gene TRBV7-6 combines with J gene TRBJ2-3; TRBD1 is a possible D gene (7 bases). The germline V gene encodes CDR1 SGHVS and CDR2 FNYEAQ. V lost 6 bases and J lost 4, with 17 bases in between. The CDR3 length is 15 residues. The CDR3 bases are TGTGCCAGCAGTTATATAACAGGGGAGGCAGATACGCAGTATTTT. Translating it yields CASSYITGEADTQYF.

In the case of this clone: The sample has other DNA sequences that encode this CDR3 too. DNA for the CDR3: TGTGCCAGCAGCGTAGCTAGCGCTGGAAACACCATATATTTT. Encoded protein: CASSVASAGNTIYF. The chain uses TRBV9 and TRBJ1-3, with no clear D. V shed 0 bases and J shed 2 bases, with 6 bases lying between them. The CDR3 is 14 residues long. Germline CDR1 is SGDLS and CDR2 is YYNGEE.

The chain combines TRBV7-9 with TRBJ2-1, with TRBD2 matching 10 bases. The CDR3 has 16 residues. The germline V gene has CDR1 SEHNR and CDR2 FQNEAQ (reference sequence). V lost 4 bases and J lost 1; bases outside the gene matches: 4. CDR3 bases: TGTGCCAGCAGCTCAACAGCGGGGGGGTCCTACAATGAGCAGTTCTTC. As protein: CASSSTAGGSYNEQFF.

The chain combines TRBV18 with TRBJ2-7, with 7 nucleotides matching TRBD1. J was trimmed by 1 base and V by 0 bases; bases with no gene match: 9. CDR3 size: 17 residues. CDR1 is KGHSH, CDR2 LQKENI, per germline. The CDR3 here is CASSPPGAQGRSYEQYF. The DNA for the CDR3 is TGTGCCAGCTCACCACCGGGGGCACAGGGGCGATCCTACGAGCAGTACTTC.

This chain joins TRBV7-2 and TRBJ2-2; D gene ambiguous. Germline V gives CDR1 SGHTA, CDR2 FQGNSA. The CDR3 covers 16 residues. With 1 base removed from V and 0 bases from J, the gap between germline ends came to 9 bases. CDR3 nucleotides: TGTGCCAGCAGCTTAGGCAGAATCGCGAACACCGGGGAGCTGTTTTTT. This gives the protein CASSLGRIANTGELFF.

The J gene is TRBJ2-3, the V gene TRBV7-6; 12 positions match TRBD2. The V gene end was trimmed by 5 bases and the J gene end by 6 bases; junction bases not matched to a gene: 9. Germline assignment: CDR1 SGHVS and CDR2 FNYEAQ. The length of the CDR3 is 16 residues. The CDR3 sequence: CASSRRLAGDRDTQYF. The CDR3 region has the DNA TGTGCCAGCAGCCGAAGACTAGCGGGGGACCGTGATACGCAGTATTTT.

The genes are TRBV4-2 and TRBJ2-5; TRBD1 matches at 7 bases. Unmatched junction bases numbered 10, after V lost 0 bases and J lost 6 bases. Germline V gene sequence: CDR1 LGHNA, CDR2 YNFKEQ. This CDR3 comprises 16 residues. The CDR3 nucleotides are TGTGCCAGCAGCCAAGAGGTAGGGGGCGTCGGGAAGACCCAGTACTTC. Its translation is CASSQEVGGVGKTQYF.

The V gene is TRBV7-9, the J gene TRBJ1-2; no clear D gene. Germline CDR1 SEHNR, CDR2 FQNEAQ (reference sequence). The CDR3 sequence is 14 residues long. V dropped 4 bases and J dropped 9 bases, with 18 bases sitting between them. The CDR3 protein is CASSSGMGGRSYTF. The CDR3, as DNA: TGTGCCAGCAGCTCCGGGATGGGAGGCAGGAGCTACACCTTC.

The J gene is TRBJ2-1, the V gene TRBV19; 15 bases are shared with TRBD2. The CDR3 is made up of 15 amino acids. Germline loops: CDR1 LNHDA, CDR2 SQIVND (reference sequence). V was clipped by 6 bases and J by 7 bases; unmatched bases: 4. This chain's CDR3 is CASRGLAGGINEQFF. The CDR3 region has the DNA TGTGCCAGTAGGGGACTAGCGGGGGGTATAAATGAGCAGTTCTTC.

The sample holds a few counts of this clone. This chain links TRBV6-1 with TRBJ2-2; 7 bases are a match to TRBD2. V shed 4 bases and J 4 bases; nucleotides not matched to a gene: 9. The CDR3 extends over 16 amino acids. Germline V gene lookup returns CDR1 MNHNS and CDR2 SASEGT. CDR3 region: CASSVFPGGGTGELFF. In DNA, the CDR3 is TGTGCCAGCAGTGTCTTCCCTGGGGGGGGCACCGGGGAGCTGTTTTTT.

The chain uses TRBV5-1 and TRBJ2-7, with 10 bases that match TRBD1. The CDR3 loop spans 15 amino acids. Germline-derived CDR1 and CDR2 are SGHRS and YFSETQ. V trimming: 0 bases; J trimming: 1 base; junction bases outside the gene matches: 1. CDR3 nucleotides: TGCGCCAGCAGCTTGGGACAGGGGGCATCCTACGAGCAGTACTTC. Translating gives CASSLGQGASYEQYF.

The chain joins TRBV11-2 to TRBJ2-1; D perhaps matches TRBD2 (5 bases). Germline V gene lookup returns CDR1 SGHAT and CDR2 FQNNGV. Trimming took off 3 bases at V and 2 bases at J, with 8 bases between the two ends. The CDR3 loop spans 14 amino acids. CDR3 protein: CASSLRGPYNEQFF. The DNA for the CDR3 is TGTGCCAGCAGCTTGAGAGGGCCCTACAATGAGCAGTTCTTC.

The chain carries TRBV5-1 and TRBJ1-2; 7 bases are a match to TRBD1. The CDR3 is 15 amino acids. V gave up 5 bases and J gave up 3 bases; unmatched junction bases: 10. From germline, CDR1 is SGHRS and CDR2 YFSETQ. The CDR3 DNA reads as TGCGCCAGCAGGCGACCTTCGACAGGGCACTATGGCTACACCTTC. As protein: CASRRPSTGHYGYTF.

This clone was recorded only once. V gene TRBV11-2 combines with J gene TRBJ1-6, with D tentatively TRBD1 (5 bases). The V end was cut by 3 bases, the J end by 6 bases, with 12 bases between. This CDR3 region has 15 residues. Germline CDR1 is SGHAT and CDR2 is FQNNGV. For the CDR3, the DNA is TGTGCCAGCAGCTTGAGGCGACAGCCTAATTCACCCCTCCACTTT. Amino acid sequence: CASSLRRQPNSPLHF.